Below, 16 T cell receptor beta chains from the same sample are listed, as sequenced in a study of CD8 T cells in ankylosing spondylitis. General study findings and limits: A motif in TCR beta, a set of roughly eight highly homologous variants, appeared characteristic of ankylosing spondylitis blood.

A single record per CDR3 protein comes from TCRdb applying MiXCR to the 5' RACE reads. The sample lists some 840,000 distinct CDR3 sequences; about 12% were seen once. Which antigens these TCRs recognize remains unknown. Input material: blood, either unsorted or a sorted T cell fraction (not recorded which). The receptors derive from a male donor with ankylosing spondylitis.

The chain is built from TRBV6-2 or TRBV6-3 and TRBJ2-5; TRBD1 is a possible D gene (6 bases). The CDR3 spans 16 residues. Trimming removed 2 bases from V and 2 bases from J, with 15 bases in between. Germline lookup yields CDR1 MNHEY and CDR2 SVGEGT. The DNA for the CDR3 is TGTGCCAGCAGTTACGTTTTAGGGGGTATACAAGAGACCCAGTACTTC. Translating it yields CASSYVLGGIQETQYF.

This chain joins TRBV19 and TRBJ2-3; no definite D call. V gave up 7 bases and J gave up 6 bases, with 14 bases separating them. Germline V gives CDR1 LNHDA, CDR2 SQIVND (reference sequence). This CDR3 is built from 13 residues. The CDR3 nucleotides are TGTGCCAGTAAGGGCAGAGAAGTGGATACGCAGTATTTT. Translation gives CASKGREVDTQYF.

This rearrangement joins TRBV6-2 or TRBV6-3 to TRBJ1-2; perhaps TRBD1 as D (5 bases). CDR1 is MNHEY and CDR2 is SVGEGT in the germline V gene. CDR3 size: 12 residues. Trimming removed 4 bases from V and 7 bases from J, with 10 bases in between. The chain's CDR3 is CASSFRASGYTF. The CDR3 nucleotides read TGTGCCAGCAGTTTCAGGGCTAGTGGCTACACCTTC.

Only a few counts were recorded for this clonotype. The chain is built from TRBV7-2 and TRBJ2-5; D unclear. This CDR3 contains 14 residues. Trimming removed 1 base at V and 7 bases at J, with 13 bases between. Per the germline V gene, CDR1 is SGHTA and CDR2 is FQGNSA. CDR3 bases: TGTGCCAGCAGCTTAGTTCGGCTTTCGGGGACCCAGTACTTC. Translating gives CASSLVRLSGTQYF.

The rearrangement links TRBV10-2 to TRBJ1-5; unclear D gene. This CDR3 comprises 13 residues. Trimming removed 3 bases at V and 5 bases at J, with 8 bases between. The V gene's germline CDR1 is WSHSY and CDR2 SAAADI. The CDR3 bases are TGCGCCAGCAGTGAAGGCCGAGATCAGCCCCAGCATTTT. Translated, it gives CASSEGRDQPQHF.

V is TRBV9 and J is TRBJ2-7; tentative D call: TRBD2 (6 bases). Germline CDR1 reads SGDLS; CDR2 reads YYNGEE. The CDR3 sequence is 15 residues long. V dropped 3 bases and J dropped 2 bases, with 15 bases sitting between them. CDR3 in DNA: TGTGCCAGCAGCGCGTACCGGGACTTTACCTACGAGCAGTACTTC. This gives the protein CASSAYRDFTYEQYF.

This clonotype was observed many times. V is TRBV2 and J is TRBJ2-1; weak D call: TRBD1 (6 bases). Germline lookup yields CDR1 SNHLY and CDR2 FYNNEI. The V gene lost 6 bases and the J gene lost 3 bases, with 21 bases spanning the gap. CDR3 length: 17 amino acids. This CDR3 reads CASSPYGQLIFYNEQFF. Written as DNA, the CDR3 is TGTGCCAGCAGCCCCTACGGACAGCTGATCTTCTACAATGAGCAGTTCTTC. Complete variable domain (other parts from reference TRBV2 and TRBJ2-1): EPEVTQTPSHQVTQMGQEVILRCVPISNHLYFYWYRQILGQKVEFLVSFYNNEISEKSEIFDDQFSVERPDGSNFTLKIRSTKLEDSAMYFCASSPYGQLIFYNEQFFGPGTRLTVL.

This clonotype was counted once. Germline and junction disagree at one end, which may indicate a read error. The chain combines TRBV20-1 with TRBJ2-1, with TRBD2 as a possible D gene (6 bases). This CDR3 has 12 amino acids. Germline CDR1 reads DFQATT; CDR2 reads SNEGSKA (reference sequence). For the CDR3, the DNA is TGCAGTGTCCGGGAGATAAACAATGAGCAGATCTTC. Amino acids: CSVREINNEQIF.

This clonotype came up many times. This rearrangement joins TRBV20-1 to TRBJ2-3; no clear D gene. CDR3 length equals 12 residues. CDR1 is DFQATT, CDR2 SNEGSKA, per germline (reference sequence). Trimming removed 2 bases at V and 6 bases at J, with 9 bases between. The CDR3 coding sequence is TGCAGTGCTAGACGTGGTGTGGATACGCAGTATTTT. It encodes CSARRGVDTQYF.

The DNA of the CDR3 is TGCGCCAGCAGCCTTCTTGAGCTAGCGGGAGTGGCTGGAGATACGCAGTATTTT. Residues: CASSLLELAGVAGDTQYF. V gene TRBV4-1 combines with J gene TRBJ2-3; 10 bases fit TRBD2. V shed 4 bases and J 5 bases; nucleotides not matched to a gene: 15. This CDR3 region has 18 residues. The germline gives CDR1 MGHRA, CDR2 YSYEKL.

The chain uses TRBV12-3 or TRBV12-4 and TRBJ1-2, with no clear D. Deletions cut 5 bases from V and 4 bases from J, with 17 bases between. This CDR3 has 15 amino acids. The CDR3 is CASSDLHGRSYGYTF. The DNA of the CDR3 is TGTGCCAGCAGTGACCTACACGGTCGGAGCTATGGCTACACCTTC.

This clonotype was seen ten or more times. This chain joins TRBV6-4 and TRBJ1-5; the D is unclear. Germline lookup yields CDR1 MRHNA and CDR2 SNTAGT. This CDR3 has 18 residues. V lost 2 bases to trimming and J lost 2 bases, with 19 bases between them. The CDR3 DNA reads TGTGCCAGCAGTGACGGCGGGGTAGGGTTGGAGGGCAATCAGCCCCAGCATTTT. Protein product: CASSDGGVGLEGNQPQHF.

V and J are TRBV7-2 and TRBJ2-2; TRBD2 matches at 7 bases. V shed 5 bases and J 7 bases; nucleotides not matched to a gene: 7. CDR1 SGHTA and CDR2 FQGNSA come from the germline V gene. This CDR3 is built from 14 residues. CDR3 sequence reads: CASSRAGGGGELFF. The CDR3 coding sequence is TGTGCCAGCAGCCGCGCGGGCGGGGGCGGGGAGCTGTTTTTT.

V is TRBV18 and J is TRBJ1-6; no clear D gene. This CDR3 region has 15 residues. V was cut by 3 bases and J by 10 bases, with 16 bases left in between. The V gene's germline CDR1 is KGHSH and CDR2 LQKENI. DNA for the CDR3: TGTGCCAGCTCACCGGGAGCCGGGTTGGACTCACCCCTCCACTTT. Its translation: CASSPGAGLDSPLHF.

This clonotype was picked up a small number of times. The rearrangement links TRBV7-9 to TRBJ2-5; no reliable D call. Germline V gives CDR1 SEHNR, CDR2 FQNEAQ (reference sequence). CDR3 size: 16 residues. V shed 3 bases and J shed 2 bases, with 16 bases lying between them. CDR3 protein: CASSLGSGSHQETQYF. The CDR3 DNA reads TGTGCCAGCAGCTTGGGATCGGGCAGTCATCAAGAGACCCAGTACTTC.

The sample holds a few counts of this clonotype. The CDR3 protein is CASSLFGGGTGNTIYF. Here the CDR3 DNA reads TGTGCCAGCAGCTTATTCGGCGGGGGCACTGGAAACACCATATATTTT. V is TRBV7-3 and J is TRBJ1-3, with D perhaps matching TRBD1 (6 bases). The CDR3 length is 16 residues. Trimming pared 2 bases from V and 2 bases from J, leaving 13 bases between. The germline V gene has CDR1 SGHTA and CDR2 FQGTGA.